This record covers a single T cell receptor (beta chain). Seattle patient enrollment occurred during active infection, with longitudinal follow-up thereafter. This entry belongs to a study of blood T cell repertoires in COVID-19. Turning to the study itself: From the United States, Italy and Spain came samples of acute and convalescent COVID-19. Nucleic acid was either cDNA or gDNA, and it came from T cells, B-cell-depleted T cells, or PBMCs.

Original data processing: Estimation of nucleated cell counts was performed using reference gene primer amplification. TCRdb's table, derived via immunoSEQ multiplex PCR, lists solely in-frame clones and lacks some. V and J calls and clone size follow that table, whereas D and trimming were derived from the DNA. The repertoire holds about 530,000 clones, with approximately 91% as singletons. V gave up 3 bases and J gave up 5 bases, with 14 bases separating them. This CDR3 has 15 residues. In germline, CDR1 is MGHRA, CDR2 YSYEKL. This chain uses TRBV4-1 with TRBJ1-5; D possibly corresponds to TRBD1 (5 bases). The TCR comes from a woman in her forties or fifties with COVID-19, enrolled during active disease. The sequenced sample consisted of peripheral blood. In DNA form, the CDR3 reads TGCGCCAGCAGCCAGGGGCCTCAGATAGATCAGCCCCAGCATTTT. This codes for CASSQGPQIDQPQHF.